This entry lists 11 T cell receptor beta chains sequenced from one sample in a study of naive and memory T cell subsets. The treatment was: skin biopsy from PPD injection site in Mantoux-positive individual. A UMI-containing oligonucleotide was joined by 3' ligation to the TCR cDNA template. Amplification of ligated cDNA took four PCR rounds with SP2 and nested alpha and beta constant primers. TCRdb called the UMI-ligation and nested PCR reads again in MiXCR, with one record for every CDR3 protein. The table has 30,000 to 35,000 distinct CDR3 sequences, under 8.5% seen once; the top ten hold 3.1%. This material consisted of skin, taken from a tuberculin skin test site. All receptors come from an adult in good health.

This clonotype was seen ten or more times. The CDR3 bases are TGTGCCAGCAGCTTAACGCGAGGGTCAGATACGCAGTATTTT. Amino acids: CASSLTRGSDTQYF. The chain combines TRBV7-3 with TRBJ2-3; D is perhaps TRBD2 (5 bases). Germline V lookup: CDR1 SGHTA, CDR2 FQGTGA. CDR3 length equals 14 residues. Trimming stripped 0 bases from V and 4 bases from J, with 8 bases between.

This clonotype has ten or more counts. The chain joins TRBV12-3 or TRBV12-4 to TRBJ1-1; D remains ambiguous. Trimming shortened V by 3 bases and J by 0 bases, and 5 bases separated the two germline ends. This CDR3 has 13 amino acids. CDR3: CASSFGLNTEAFF. For the CDR3, the DNA is TGTGCCAGCAGTTTCGGACTGAACACTGAAGCTTTCTTT.

This clonotype was counted many times. CDR3 sequence reads: CASFDRLNSYEQYF. The DNA for the CDR3 is TGTGCCAGCTTTGACAGGCTTAACTCCTACGAGCAGTACTTC. The J gene is TRBJ2-7, the V gene TRBV5-6; tentative D call: TRBD1 (6 bases). The V gene's germline CDR1 is SGHDT and CDR2 YYEEEE. This CDR3 is built from 14 residues. Trimming took 7 bases from V and 0 from J, leaving 14 bases between them.

The chain is built from TRBV5-4 and TRBJ1-1; the D is unclear. Germline-derived CDR1 and CDR2 are SGHNT and YYREEE (reference sequence). V lost 0 bases, J lost 3 bases, and 6 bases lay in between. This CDR3 is built from 13 residues. Here the CDR3 DNA reads TGTGCCAGCAGCTTGGATAGAGACACTGAAGCTTTCTTT. Its protein is CASSLDRDTEAFF.

The chain links TRBV2 to TRBJ1-4; 8 nucleotides align to TRBD1. The V gene's germline CDR1 is SNHLY and CDR2 FYNNEI. V was pared by 7 bases and J by 0 bases, with 13 bases of the junction left unmatched. The CDR3 covers 18 residues. The CDR3, as DNA: TGTGCCAGCAACCCCTTCGGGCAGGGGGCCGCAACTAATGAAAAACTGTTTTTT. Translated, it gives CASNPFGQGAATNEKLFF.

This clonotype occurred many times. This rearrangement joins TRBV29-1 to TRBJ2-1; 8 bases align to TRBD2. J lost 2 bases, V lost 6 bases, and 18 bases had no gene match. Germline V gives CDR1 SQVTM, CDR2 ANQGSEA. CDR3 length equals 18 residues. CDR3 region: CSVPGPGGPISTYNEQFF. Written as DNA, the CDR3 is TGCAGCGTCCCGGGCCCGGGGGGGCCGATCAGTACCTACAATGAGCAGTTCTTC.

This clonotype was counted a few times. The rearrangement uses TRBV12-5 and TRBJ1-6; TRBD1 might be the D (5 bases). Germline V gives CDR1 LGHNT, CDR2 FRNRAP. Trimming removed 7 bases at V and 7 bases at J, with 14 bases between. CDR3 length: 14 residues. CDR3 DNA: TGTGCTAGTGCCTTCGGGCAGGGAAATTCACCCCTCCACTTT. This sequence encodes CASAFGQGNSPLHF.

This clonotype was found a few times. The gene calls are TRBV9 and TRBJ2-1; 9 bases match TRBD2. Losses at the gene ends were 0 bases for V and 8 bases for J; bases not matched to a gene: 6. This CDR3 region has 15 residues. Per the germline V gene, CDR1 is SGDLS and CDR2 is YYNGEE. CDR3 bases: TGTGCCAGCAGCGTAGAGCTAGCGGGGTACTATGAGCAGTTCTTC. Its translation: CASSVELAGYYEQFF.

V gene TRBV5-5 combines with J gene TRBJ1-1; D gene unclear. V was trimmed by 4 bases and J by 2 bases, leaving 12 bases between them. The CDR3 is 14 amino acids. Germline-derived CDR1 and CDR2 are SGHKS and YYEKEE (reference sequence). For the CDR3, the DNA is TGTGCCAGCAGCCCCGTCCGCAGAAACACTGAAGCTTTCTTT. Its protein is CASSPVRRNTEAFF.

This clonotype was found many times. The chain joins TRBV5-4 to TRBJ2-1; a weak D match, TRBD2 (6 bases). V was clipped by 2 bases and J by 5 bases, with 14 bases between them. The germline gives CDR1 SGHNT, CDR2 YYREEE (reference sequence). This CDR3 contains 15 residues. This chain's CDR3 is CASSFMAGTHNEQFF. The CDR3 DNA follows: TGTGCCAGCAGCTTTATGGCGGGGACCCACAATGAGCAGTTCTTC.

This clonotype was observed at least ten times. The J gene is TRBJ2-3, the V gene TRBV6-2 or TRBV6-3, with 7 nucleotides matching TRBD1. Germline-derived CDR1 and CDR2 are MNHEY and SVGEGT. The CDR3 extends over 14 amino acids. The V gene end was trimmed by 0 bases and the J gene end by 3 bases; junction bases not matched to a gene: 0. CDR3 region: CASSYSQGTDTQYF. The DNA for the CDR3 is TGTGCCAGCAGTTACTCACAGGGGACAGATACGCAGTATTTT.